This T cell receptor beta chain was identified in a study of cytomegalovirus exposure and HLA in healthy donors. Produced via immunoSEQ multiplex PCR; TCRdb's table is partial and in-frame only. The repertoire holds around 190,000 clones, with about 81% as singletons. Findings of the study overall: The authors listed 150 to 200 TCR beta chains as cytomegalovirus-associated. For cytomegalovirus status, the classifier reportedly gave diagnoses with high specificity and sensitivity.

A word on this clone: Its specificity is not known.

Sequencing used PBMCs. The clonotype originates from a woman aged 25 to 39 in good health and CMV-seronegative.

CDR3 loop: CASSPGGTETQYF. Here the CDR3 DNA reads TGTGCCAGCAGCCCAGGAGGGACTGAGACCCAGTACTTC. This sequence joins TRBV9 and TRBJ2-5, with D perhaps TRBD2 (6 bases). CDR3 length equals 13 residues. Germline-derived CDR1 and CDR2 are SGDLS and YYNGEE. Between the trimmed V and J ends, which lost 4 bases and 5 bases, there was a span of 12 bases.